What follows are 24 T cell receptor beta chains derived from one specimen sequenced in a study of human T cells and chemical hapten exposure. Each CDR3 protein gets one entry after TCRdb re-called the RACE reads with MiXCR. The table records approximately 100,000 distinct CDR3 sequences, approximately 12% of them present only once. This sample's time point: pre-sensitization, week 0. This sample's treatment: therapeutic diphenylcyclopropenone sensitization with weekly scalp DPC. The sample in question was whole blood, obtained in connection with sensitization to the hapten diphenylcyclopropenone (DPC). These receptors all stem from a woman between 50 and 59 years old with alopecia areata. Some clones in this sample may be carry-over from other donors' samples.

This clonotype was counted ten times or more. The genes are TRBV11-3 and TRBJ2-1; D not certain. Germline CDR1 SGHNT, CDR2 YENEEA. This CDR3 region has 14 residues. Trimming cost V 2 bases and J 6 bases, with 11 bases left between them. The CDR3 sequence: CASSLRSPANEQFF. CDR3 sequence (DNA): TGTGCCAGCAGCTTAAGATCCCCAGCCAATGAGCAGTTCTTC.

The chain links TRBV28 to TRBJ1-5; D call uncertain. This CDR3 comprises 12 residues. Trimming pared 11 bases from V and 3 bases from J, leaving 11 bases between. Per germline, CDR1 MDHEN and CDR2 SYDVKM. The CDR3 nucleotides read TGTGCCTGTTGGACTCTCAATCAGCCCCAGCATTTT. Protein product: CACWTLNQPQHF.

This clonotype was counted between two and nine times. This rearrangement joins TRBV29-1 to TRBJ2-5; D may be TRBD1 (5 bases). The CDR3 is 13 amino acids. CDR1 is SQVTM, CDR2 ANQGSEA, per germline. Trimming took off 4 bases at V and 3 bases at J, with 12 bases between the two ends. CDR3 sequence: CSVAGAGEETQYF. The CDR3 DNA is TGCAGCGTTGCTGGGGCAGGTGAAGAGACCCAGTACTTC.

This clonotype was counted between two and nine times. The J gene is TRBJ2-1, the V gene TRBV29-1, with D unclear. The CDR3 spans 14 residues. The germline gives CDR1 SQVTM, CDR2 ANQGSEA. Trimming stripped 2 bases from V and 4 bases from J, with 12 bases between. The CDR3 DNA sequence: TGCAGCGTTGAACCGGGTGCCCAATACAATGAGCAGTTCTTC. Translated, it gives CSVEPGAQYNEQFF.

There are a few counts of this clonotype. The V call is TRBV4-3, the J call TRBJ2-3, with TRBD2 matching 9 bases. J was trimmed by 5 bases and V by 3 bases; bases with no gene match: 12. The germline V gene has CDR1 LGHNA and CDR2 YSLEER. The CDR3 extends over 17 amino acids. The CDR3 reads CASSQRQAGGNGDTQYF. The CDR3 DNA sequence: TGCGCCAGCAGCCAGAGGCAGGCGGGGGGGAATGGAGATACGCAGTATTTT.

This clonotype has a handful of counts. This chain connects TRBV11-2 to TRBJ2-1; 7 bases are a match to TRBD2. From germline, CDR1 is SGHAT and CDR2 FQNNGV. V lost 8 bases and J lost 0; bases outside the gene matches: 22. The CDR3 totals 20 residues. CDR3 protein: CASHAGGYASGGRSYNEQFF. The CDR3 DNA is TGTGCCAGCCACGCCGGGGGTTACGCTAGCGGAGGTCGCTCCTACAATGAGCAGTTCTTC.

The gene calls are TRBV27 and TRBJ2-7, with 9 bases that match TRBD1. The CDR3 contains 15 residues. Trimming took 5 bases from V and 6 from J; bases not matched to a gene: 11. Germline V gives CDR1 MNHEY, CDR2 SMNVEV (reference sequence). The CDR3 spells CASSPNAGQGGEQYF. CDR3 nucleotides: TGTGCCAGCAGTCCAAACGCGGGACAGGGCGGCGAGCAGTACTTC.

The J gene is TRBJ1-6, the V gene TRBV25-1; no clear D gene. CDR3 length: 15 amino acids. V shed 4 bases and J shed 7 bases, with 14 bases lying between them. Per the germline V gene, CDR1 is MGHDK and CDR2 is SYGVNS. Here the CDR3 reads CASSGPKGLNSPLHF. CDR3 nucleotides: TGTGCCAGCAGTGGGCCCAAAGGGCTGAATTCACCCCTCCACTTT.

This clonotype was detected only a few times. The chain links TRBV5-1 to TRBJ1-4; D unclear. This CDR3 has 15 amino acids. Germline V gene lookup returns CDR1 SGHRS and CDR2 YFSETQ. V shed 0 bases and J shed 8 bases, with 14 bases lying between them. This CDR3 reads CASSLDSDRGEKLFF. DNA of the CDR3: TGCGCCAGCAGCTTGGATAGCGACCGAGGAGAAAAACTGTTTTTT. The full variable domain, rest sourced from reference TRBV5-1 and TRBJ1-4, is KAGVTQTPRYLIKTRGQQVTLSCSPISGHRSVSWYQQTPGQGLQFLFEYFSETQRNKGNFPGRFSGRQFSNSRSEMNVSTLELGDSALYLCASSLDSDRGEKLFFGSGTQLSVL.

Details on this clonotype: A read error may explain this, as a much larger clone is one base away. The chain combines TRBV6-5 with TRBJ2-2; D may match TRBD1 or TRBD2 (6 bases each). The length of the CDR3 is 13 residues. Germline-derived CDR1 and CDR2 are MNHEY and SVGAGI. The CDR3 DNA reads TGTGCCAGTAATTACAGGGACACCGGGGGGCTGTTTTTT. Its translation is CASNYRDTGGLFF.

This clonotype was detected a few times. CDR3 bases: TGTGCCAGCAGCCGGGTCGGGACAGATACGCAGTATTTT. It codes for CASSRVGTDTQYF. This chain joins TRBV7-2 and TRBJ2-3; D not resolved. Germline V lookup: CDR1 SGHTA, CDR2 FQGNSA. V was clipped by 5 bases and J by 3 bases, with 9 bases between them. The CDR3 has 13 amino acids.

This clonotype occurred many times. The rearrangement links TRBV7-9 to TRBJ1-6; D is possibly TRBD1 (6 bases). This CDR3 comprises 14 residues. Germline V CDR1 and CDR2: SEHNR, FQNEAQ (reference sequence). V lost 0 bases and J lost 7, with 7 bases in between. The CDR3 DNA is TGTGCCAGCAGCTTAGCAGGGGGAAATTCACCCCTCCACTTT. Translating it yields CASSLAGGNSPLHF.

This clonotype was seen a handful of times. V usage is TRBV21-1 and J usage is TRBJ2-3. TRBV21-1 is classified as a pseudogene. The CDR3 covers 12 residues. The CDR3 is CASTDRRRAQYF. The CDR3 DNA reads TGTGCCAGCACCGACCGGCGAAGGGCGCAGTATTTT.

V usage is TRBV28 and J usage is TRBJ1-6, with D perhaps TRBD1 (5 bases). V was trimmed by 3 bases and J by 9 bases, leaving 12 bases between them. CDR1 and CDR2 from the germline V gene are MDHEN and SYDVKM. The CDR3 is 14 residues long. The CDR3 spells CASSFYTQGSPLHF. Here the CDR3 DNA reads TGTGCCAGCAGTTTCTACACCCAGGGTTCACCCCTCCACTTT.

This clonotype has more than one count but fewer than ten. The J gene is TRBJ2-7, the V gene TRBV7-9; no clear D gene. The CDR3 runs to 11 residues. The germline gives CDR1 SEHNR, CDR2 FQNEAQ (reference sequence). Trimming stripped 5 bases from V and 3 bases from J, with 5 bases between. CDR3 sequence (DNA): TGTGCCAGCAGCCCCCTCTACGAGCAGTACTTC. Its translation is CASSPLYEQYF. Based on the CDR3 plus reference TRBV7-9 and TRBJ2-7, the full variable domain is DTGVSQNPRHKITKRGQNVTFRCDPISEHNRLYWYRQTLGQGPEFLTYFQNEAQLEKSRLLSDRFSAERPKGSFSTLEIQRTEQGDSAMYLCASSPLYEQYFGPGTRLTVT.

This rearrangement joins TRBV7-2 to TRBJ2-3; 12 positions match TRBD2. CDR1 is SGHTA and CDR2 is FQGNSA in the germline V gene. V shed 5 bases, J shed 2 bases, and the junction held 8 bases outside the gene matches. There are 17 residues in the CDR3. The DNA of the CDR3 is TGTGCCAGCAGCCAACTAGCGGGGGGACCGTACACAGATACGCAGTATTTT. This sequence encodes CASSQLAGGPYTDTQYF.

The V call is TRBV12-3 or TRBV12-4, the J call TRBJ1-5; D gene unclear. This CDR3 region has 12 residues. The ends were cut back, 3 bases at V and 4 bases at J, with 4 bases in the middle. The CDR3 DNA reads as TGTGCCAGCAGTTTGGAGAATCAGCCCCAGCATTTT. This codes for CASSLENQPQHF.

The V gene is TRBV4-1, the J gene TRBJ2-7; D possibly uses TRBD1 or TRBD2 (5 bases each). The germline CDR1 and CDR2 sequences are MGHRA and YSYEKL. The V end was cut by 1 base, the J end by 1 base, with 8 bases between. The CDR3 totals 14 residues. The CDR3 region is CASSQGDRSYEQYF. The CDR3 region has the DNA TGCGCCAGCAGCCAAGGGGACCGATCCTACGAGCAGTACTTC.

In this sample, this clonotype turned up many times. V and J are TRBV7-9 and TRBJ2-7; possibly TRBD1 for D (6 bases). Germline V gene sequence: CDR1 SEHNR, CDR2 FQNEAQ (reference sequence). Trimming removed 4 bases from V and 4 bases from J, with 14 bases in between. The CDR3 totals 14 residues. DNA of the CDR3: TGTGCCAGCAGCTCTGACTTACAGGGTTACGAGCAGTACTTC. Translated: CASSSDLQGYEQYF.

This clonotype has ten or more counts. The rearrangement links TRBV14 to TRBJ1-3; D perhaps matches TRBD1 (6 bases). V lost 2 bases and J 0 bases, leaving 11 bases between the germline ends. The CDR3 extends over 16 amino acids. In germline, CDR1 is SGHDN, CDR2 FVKESK. CDR3 nucleotide sequence: TGTGCCAGCAGCCAAAACAGGGATTTCTCTGGAAACACCATATATTTT. This sequence encodes CASSQNRDFSGNTIYF.

This clonotype was detected ten times or more. This sequence joins TRBV6-2 or TRBV6-3 and TRBJ1-1, with 8 positions matching TRBD1. Germline V gene lookup returns CDR1 MNHEY and CDR2 SVGEGT. This CDR3 is 15 amino acids long. V shed 5 bases and J 0 bases; nucleotides not matched to a gene: 5. CDR3 in amino acids: CASSTRQGMNTEAFF. The DNA of the CDR3 is TGTGCCAGCAGTACCCGACAGGGGATGAACACTGAAGCTTTCTTT.

The chain combines TRBV18 with TRBJ2-7, with TRBD1 identical over 8 bases. The junction had 10 bases not matched to a gene; V was cut back by 6 bases and J by 6 bases. The germline V gene encodes CDR1 KGHSH and CDR2 LQKENI. CDR3 length: 14 residues. The CDR3 DNA sequence: TGTGCCAGCTCGAAGGACAGGGACTCCCGCGAGCAGTACTTC. This encodes CASSKDRDSREQYF.

This clonotype appeared many times. The genes are TRBV3-1 and TRBJ1-4; D may be TRBD1 (6 bases). In germline, CDR1 is LGHDT, CDR2 YNNKEL (reference sequence). The CDR3 covers 15 residues. The V end lost 3 bases, the J end lost 7 bases, and 15 bases lay between the germline ends. This CDR3 reads CASSQRGPSGEKLFF. The CDR3 region has the DNA TGTGCCAGCAGCCAGCGGGGGCCTAGTGGTGAAAAACTGTTTTTT.

This clonotype was observed many times. The chain recombines TRBV4-2 with TRBJ1-5; D perhaps matches TRBD1 (6 bases). Germline CDR1 reads LGHNA; CDR2 reads YNFKEQ. CDR3 length: 14 amino acids. V dropped 0 bases and J dropped 5 bases, with 8 bases sitting between them. The chain's CDR3 is CASSQDSGDQPQHF. The CDR3 DNA follows: TGTGCCAGCAGCCAAGATTCAGGGGATCAGCCCCAGCATTTT.